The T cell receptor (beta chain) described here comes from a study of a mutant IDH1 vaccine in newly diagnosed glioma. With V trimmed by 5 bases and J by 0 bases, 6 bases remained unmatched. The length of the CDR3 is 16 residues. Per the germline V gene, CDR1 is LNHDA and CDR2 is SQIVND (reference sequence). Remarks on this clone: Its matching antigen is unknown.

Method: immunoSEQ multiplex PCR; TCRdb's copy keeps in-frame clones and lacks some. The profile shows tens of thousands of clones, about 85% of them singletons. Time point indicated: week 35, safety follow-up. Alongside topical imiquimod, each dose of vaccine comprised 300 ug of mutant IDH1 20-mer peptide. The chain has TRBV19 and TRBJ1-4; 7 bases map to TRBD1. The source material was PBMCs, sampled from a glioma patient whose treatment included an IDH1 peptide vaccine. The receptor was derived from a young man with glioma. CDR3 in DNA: TGTGCCAGTAGTGTGGGACAGTACGCAACTAATGAAAAACTGTTTTTT. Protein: CASSVGQYATNEKLFF.